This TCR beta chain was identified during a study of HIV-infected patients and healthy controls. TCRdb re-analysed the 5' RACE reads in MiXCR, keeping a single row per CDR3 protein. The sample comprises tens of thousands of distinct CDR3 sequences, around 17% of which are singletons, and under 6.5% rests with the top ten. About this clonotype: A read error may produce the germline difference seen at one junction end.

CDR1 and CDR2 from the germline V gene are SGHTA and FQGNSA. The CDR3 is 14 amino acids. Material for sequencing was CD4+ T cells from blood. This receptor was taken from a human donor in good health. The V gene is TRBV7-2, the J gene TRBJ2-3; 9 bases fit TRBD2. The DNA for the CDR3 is TGTGCCAGCAGCTTTGGGACTAGCATAGATACGCAGTATTTT. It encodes CASSFGTSIDTQYF.